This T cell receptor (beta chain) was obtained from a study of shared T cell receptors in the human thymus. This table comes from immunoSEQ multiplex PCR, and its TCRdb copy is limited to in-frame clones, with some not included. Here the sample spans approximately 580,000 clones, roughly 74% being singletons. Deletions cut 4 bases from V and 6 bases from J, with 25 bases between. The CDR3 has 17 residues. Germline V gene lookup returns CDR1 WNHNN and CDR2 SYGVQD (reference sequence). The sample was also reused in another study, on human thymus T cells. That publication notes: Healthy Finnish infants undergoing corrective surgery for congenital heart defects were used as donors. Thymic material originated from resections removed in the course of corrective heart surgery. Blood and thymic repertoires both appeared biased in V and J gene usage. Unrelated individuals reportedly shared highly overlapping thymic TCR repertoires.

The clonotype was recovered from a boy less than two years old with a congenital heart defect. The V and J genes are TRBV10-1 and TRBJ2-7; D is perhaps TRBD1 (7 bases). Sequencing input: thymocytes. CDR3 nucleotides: TGCGCCAGCAGTGCGGGGGCCCCGGGACAGTCGTCTACCGAGCAGTACTTC. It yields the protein CASSAGAPGQSSTEQYF.